The 29 T cell receptor beta chains below come from one sample, sequenced in a study of PD-1 blockade in classical Hodgkin lymphoma. Only in-frame clones appear in the TCRdb table, and some are missing; sequencing was by immunoSEQ multiplex PCR. The table records tens of thousands of clones, 70% to 90% of them present only once. Each patient relapsed following autologous stem cell transplantation, and prior brentuximab vedotin exposure differed. The input for sequencing was peripheral blood mononuclear cells (PBMCs), taken before the second cycle of nivolumab. Every receptor here comes from a human donor with classical Hodgkin lymphoma.

The chain carries TRBV5-6 and TRBJ1-2; maybe TRBD1 (5 bases). Germline values: CDR1 SGHDT, CDR2 YYEEEE. V lost 0 bases and J lost 5, with 8 bases in between. This CDR3 is built from 13 residues. This chain's CDR3 is CASSLAGGYGYTF. CDR3 coding DNA: TGTGCCAGCAGCTTGGCGGGGGGATATGGCTACACCTTC.

This rearrangement joins TRBV5-1 to TRBJ2-5; D is possibly TRBD2 (7 bases). The CDR3 extends over 15 amino acids. V lost 2 bases and J 5 bases, leaving 16 bases between the germline ends. Germline V gives CDR1 SGHRS, CDR2 YFSETQ. CDR3 in DNA: TGCGCCAGCAGCTTCTCCCGGGGGGCGGGGGAGACCCAGTACTTC. Translating it yields CASSFSRGAGETQYF.

The chain employs TRBV7-9 and TRBJ2-3; 10 positions match TRBD1. CDR3 length: 17 residues. CDR1 and CDR2 from the germline V gene are SEHNR and FQNEAQ (reference sequence). V was pared by 4 bases and J by 0 bases, with 7 bases of the junction left unmatched. CDR3 sequence: CASSYRTGGTSTDTQYF. DNA for the CDR3: TGTGCCAGCAGCTACCGGACAGGGGGAACTAGCACAGATACGCAGTATTTT. The complete variable domain, with remaining parts taken from reference TRBV7-9 and TRBJ2-3, reads DTGVSQNPRHKITKRGQNVTFRCDPISEHNRLYWYRQTLGQGPEFLTYFQNEAQLEKSRLLSDRFSAERPKGSFSTLEIQRTEQGDSAMYLCASSYRTGGTSTDTQYFGPGTRLTVL.

V usage is TRBV10-3 and J usage is TRBJ2-3, with D possibly TRBD1 on 6 matching bases. This CDR3 is built from 15 residues. The V gene lost 1 base and the J gene lost 2 bases, with 10 bases spanning the gap. Germline CDR1 and CDR2: ENHRY and SYGVKD. As DNA, the CDR3 is TGTGCCATCAGTGAGTACGCAGGGGTCACAGATACGCAGTATTTT. Translated: CAISEYAGVTDTQYF.

This clone was detected only once. This chain joins TRBV5-1 and TRBJ2-1, with 9 bases identical to TRBD2. V lost 2 bases, J lost 6 bases, and 6 bases stayed unmatched. This CDR3 comprises 15 residues. Germline V gene data show CDR1 as SGHRS and CDR2 as YFSETQ. The CDR3 region has the DNA TGCGCCAGCAGCTTAGGCGGGGGGGCCGTCAATGAGCAGTTCTTC. It specifies CASSLGGGAVNEQFF.

This clone was seen more than once but under ten times. This chain joins TRBV9 and TRBJ2-3; D unclear. Looked up from germline, CDR1 is SGDLS and CDR2 is YYNGEE. V lost 3 bases, J lost 2 bases, and 10 bases lay in between. The CDR3 spans 14 residues. The CDR3 region has the DNA TGTGCCAGCAGCGGAGGACCGTACACAGATACGCAGTATTTT. Its protein product is CASSGGPYTDTQYF. Filled out from reference TRBV9 and TRBJ2-3, the complete variable domain reads DSGVTQTPKHLITATGQRVTLRCSPRSGDLSVYWYQQSLDQGLQFLIQYYNGEERAKGNILERFSAQQFPDLHSELNLSSLELGDSALYFCASSGGPYTDTQYFGPGTRLTVL.

The CDR3 spells CAWSVGGAGGYF. CDR3 DNA: TGTGCCTGGAGTGTAGGAGGAGCGGGGGGGTACTTC. The chain employs TRBV30 and TRBJ2-7; 9 bases line up with TRBD2. The CDR3 spans 12 residues. The junction had 6 bases not matched to a gene; V was cut back by 0 bases and J by 12 bases. Germline assignment: CDR1 GTSNPN and CDR2 SVGIG (reference sequence).

This chain links TRBV25-1 with TRBJ1-5, with unresolved D. V lost 0 bases to trimming and J lost 11 bases, with 11 bases between them. CDR3 length: 13 residues. Looked up from germline, CDR1 is MGHDK and CDR2 is SYGVNS. CDR3 residues: CASSEYEEGAQHF. For the CDR3, the DNA is TGTGCCAGCAGTGAATATGAGGAGGGAGCCCAGCATTTT.

The chain joins TRBV5-1 to TRBJ2-5, with D possibly called TRBD1 or TRBD2 (6 bases each). This CDR3 region has 14 residues. The V end was cut by 4 bases, the J end by 5 bases, with 15 bases between. Germline V gene data show CDR1 as SGHRS and CDR2 as YFSETQ. CDR3 protein: CASSGGRERETQYF. CDR3 DNA: TGCGCCAGCAGCGGGGGGCGGGAACGGGAGACCCAGTACTTC.

The chain is built from TRBV6-5 and TRBJ2-3; TRBD2 is a possible D gene (6 bases). The CDR3 length is 14 residues. V was pared by 4 bases and J by 1 base, with 9 bases between. CDR1 and CDR2 from the germline V gene are MNHEY and SVGAGI. CDR3 protein: CASSSTGGTDTQYF. The DNA of the CDR3 is TGTGCCAGCAGTTCAACGGGGGGCACAGATACGCAGTATTTT.

The J gene is TRBJ1-3, the V gene TRBV5-4, with TRBD1 matching 9 bases. The V gene end was trimmed by 5 bases and the J gene end by 4 bases; junction bases not matched to a gene: 10. This CDR3 spans 16 amino acids. Germline CDR1 is SGHNT and CDR2 is YYREEE (reference sequence). The CDR3 DNA is TGTGCCAGCAGTGCCCCCGGGACAGGGTTCGGAAACACCATATATTTT. Protein product: CASSAPGTGFGNTIYF.

The rearrangement links TRBV30 to TRBJ1-1; the D gene is possibly TRBD1 (6 bases). The CDR3 totals 12 residues. Trimming pared 6 bases from V and 5 bases from J, leaving 13 bases between. Germline V gene sequence: CDR1 GTSNPN, CDR2 SVGIG (reference sequence). CDR3 loop: CACFPRGTEAFF. Written as DNA, the CDR3 is TGTGCCTGTTTCCCTAGGGGGACTGAAGCTTTCTTT.

V is TRBV21-1 and J is TRBJ1-2; the table gives TRBD1 as D, unverified against the DNA. TRBV21-1 is annotated as a pseudogene. The CDR3 is 14 residues long. CDR3 sequence: CASSEQGSRPDYTF. The CDR3 coding sequence is TGTGCCAGCAGCGAACAGGGGTCCCGGCCCGACTACACCTTC.

V gene TRBV6-1 combines with J gene TRBJ1-4; no definite D call. V gave up 4 bases and J gave up 0 bases, with 9 bases separating them. The CDR3 runs 15 residues. Germline CDR1 is MNHNS and CDR2 is SASEGT. DNA for the CDR3: TGTGCCAGCAGTGTGGAACCTTCAACTAATGAAAAACTGTTTTTT. Residues: CASSVEPSTNEKLFF.

The chain carries TRBV7-9 and TRBJ2-2; D remains ambiguous. V lost 5 bases and J 0 bases, leaving 10 bases between the germline ends. The germline V gene has CDR1 SEHNR and CDR2 FQNEAQ (reference sequence). The CDR3 has 15 residues. Here the CDR3 reads CASSNSGTNTGELFF. The CDR3 region has the DNA TGTGCCAGCAGCAACAGTGGAACGAACACCGGGGAGCTGTTTTTT.

The chain recombines TRBV7-9 with TRBJ1-1; 7 bases align to TRBD1. V was clipped by 5 bases and J by 0 bases; unmatched bases: 3. Germline CDR1 and CDR2: SEHNR and FQNEAQ (reference sequence). This CDR3 has 14 amino acids. The CDR3 here is CASSPGQMNTEAFF. For the CDR3, the DNA is TGTGCCAGCAGCCCGGGACAGATGAACACTGAAGCTTTCTTT. The variable domain in full, with the rest retrieved from reference TRBV7-9 and TRBJ1-1, is DTGVSQNPRHKITKRGQNVTFRCDPISEHNRLYWYRQTLGQGPEFLTYFQNEAQLEKSRLLSDRFSAERPKGSFSTLEIQRTEQGDSAMYLCASSPGQMNTEAFFGQGTRLTVV.

The rearrangement uses TRBV6-5 and TRBJ2-7; D is undetermined. The CDR3 is 13 residues long. The germline V and J ends were trimmed by 2 bases and 9 bases, with 14 bases remaining between them. Germline assignment: CDR1 MNHEY and CDR2 SVGAGI. In DNA, the CDR3 is TGTGCCAGCAGTTACCGAACAGCTCCTCGGCAGTACTTC. Amino acids: CASSYRTAPRQYF.

This sequence joins TRBV28 and TRBJ1-5; unclear D gene. The V end was cut by 6 bases, the J end by 3 bases, with 9 bases between. Germline V gene data show CDR1 as MDHEN and CDR2 as SYDVKM. The CDR3 sequence is 13 residues long. CDR3 nucleotide sequence: TGTGCCAGCAGACCGGGTCTCAATCAGCCCCAGCATTTT. Its protein product is CASRPGLNQPQHF.

The chain couples TRBV6-5 to TRBJ2-1, with D unclear. The germline gives CDR1 MNHEY, CDR2 SVGAGI. This CDR3 is built from 12 residues. V gave up 7 bases and J gave up 6 bases, with 10 bases separating them. CDR3 region: CASTPVGNEQFF. In DNA, the CDR3 is TGTGCCAGCACCCCGGTAGGCAATGAGCAGTTCTTC.

This rearrangement joins TRBV5-1 to TRBJ2-3, with a possible D match to TRBD2 (5 bases). The V gene lost 5 bases and the J gene lost 0 bases, with 22 bases spanning the gap. Germline values: CDR1 SGHRS, CDR2 YFSETQ. This CDR3 has 18 amino acids. In nucleotides, the CDR3 is TGCGCCAGCAGTGAGAACGCGGGTCCAATTGGTAGCACAGATACGCAGTATTTT. Translation gives CASSENAGPIGSTDTQYF.

This rearrangement joins TRBV27 to TRBJ2-2, with D perhaps matching TRBD1 or TRBD2 (5 bases each). The CDR3 is 15 amino acids. Germline CDR1 MNHEY, CDR2 SMNVEV (reference sequence). V lost 3 bases and J lost 6, with 14 bases in between. CDR3 region: CASSLGVGVAGELFF. The DNA of the CDR3 is TGTGCCAGCAGTTTGGGAGTGGGGGTAGCCGGGGAGCTGTTTTTT.

The chain recombines TRBV2 with TRBJ2-3, with 15 bases lining up with TRBD2. The CDR3 runs to 18 residues. CDR1 is SNHLY and CDR2 is FYNNEI in the germline V gene. Trimming at V came to 5 bases and at J to 0 bases, leaving 6 bases not matched to a gene. CDR3 residues: CASSSGTSGGTSTDTQYF. In nucleotides, the CDR3 is TGTGCCAGCAGTTCCGGGACTAGCGGGGGGACTAGCACAGATACGCAGTATTTT.

This chain joins TRBV10-2 and TRBJ1-1, with TRBD1 as a possible D gene (5 bases). Germline V gene data show CDR1 as WSHSY and CDR2 as SAAADI. The V end was cut by 1 base, the J end by 5 bases, with 11 bases between. The CDR3 consists of 14 residues. CDR3 nucleotide sequence: TGCGCCAGCAGTGAGTGGGACCCCAGTACTGAAGCTTTCTTT. This sequence encodes CASSEWDPSTEAFF.

The chain employs TRBV7-9 and TRBJ1-2; no definite D call. This CDR3 has 17 residues. V was trimmed by 5 bases and J by 4 bases, leaving 23 bases between them. Germline lookup yields CDR1 SEHNR and CDR2 FQNEAQ (reference sequence). The CDR3 spells CASSVRTGGDAFYGYTF. The CDR3 region has the DNA TGTGCCAGCAGCGTCCGGACCGGCGGAGACGCGTTCTATGGCTACACCTTC.

This clone came up a few times. The chain recombines TRBV5-1 with TRBJ2-7, with TRBD1 matching 7 bases. Losses at the gene ends were 0 bases for V and 4 bases for J; bases not matched to a gene: 7. Germline assignment: CDR1 SGHRS and CDR2 YFSETQ. The CDR3 spans 15 residues. The CDR3 is CASSLEQGRRYEQYF. In DNA, the CDR3 is TGCGCCAGCAGCTTGGAACAGGGGCGAAGATACGAGCAGTACTTC.

The gene calls are TRBV7-2 and TRBJ2-1; D not certain. The length of the CDR3 is 12 residues. Trimming stripped 5 bases from V and 8 bases from J, with 10 bases between. Germline V gene data show CDR1 as SGHTA and CDR2 as FQGNSA. The CDR3 DNA is TGTGCCAGCAGCGCCAACCTCGATGAGCAGTTCTTC. Translated: CASSANLDEQFF.

This clone was recorded once. The chain joins TRBV6-4 to TRBJ2-7; 8 bases agree with TRBD2. Germline loops: CDR1 MRHNA, CDR2 SNTAGT. The CDR3 has 16 amino acids. The trim removed 0 bases at V and 3 bases at J, leaving 7 bases unmatched. The CDR3 sequence is CASSDSPRGTSYEQYF. The CDR3 nucleotides read TGTGCCAGCAGTGACTCTCCCCGGGGGACTAGCTACGAGCAGTACTTC.

This clone was counted once. The gene calls are TRBV5-1 and TRBJ2-5; TRBD1 agrees at 8 bases. The ends lost 0 bases at V and 3 bases at J; junction bases unmatched: 4. Germline CDR1 reads SGHRS; CDR2 reads YFSETQ. The CDR3 is 15 residues long. The CDR3 here is CASSLGQGAEETQYF. DNA for the CDR3: TGCGCCAGCAGCTTGGGGCAGGGGGCGGAAGAGACCCAGTACTTC. The full variable domain, completed using reference TRBV5-1 and TRBJ2-5, is KAGVTQTPRYLIKTRGQQVTLSCSPISGHRSVSWYQQTPGQGLQFLFEYFSETQRNKGNFPGRFSGRQFSNSRSEMNVSTLELGDSALYLCASSLGQGAEETQYFGPGTRLLVL.

The table lists this clone with a count of one. The chain combines TRBV5-1 with TRBJ2-5; 7 positions match TRBD1. The junction had 5 bases not matched to a gene; V was cut back by 4 bases and J by 2 bases. Germline CDR1 reads SGHRS; CDR2 reads YFSETQ. This CDR3 comprises 14 residues. The CDR3 DNA reads as TGCGCCAGCAGCCACGACAGGGCACAAGAGACCCAGTACTTC. Translated: CASSHDRAQETQYF.